This TCR beta chain derives from a study of Ad26.COV2.S vaccination and SARS-CoV-2 variants. Across the whole study: Once, or twice with 56 days between doses, Ad26.COV2.S was given intramuscularly. Study-level points and caveats: Substantial breadth was reported for post-vaccination spike-specific CD8+ and CD4+ T cells.

Regarding treatment: about 20 received Ad26.COV2.S at low or high dose, single or two shots; a few received placebo; per-sample allocation not given. All samples were drawn on day 63, counting from the first vaccine or placebo injection. TCRdb's table, derived via immunoSEQ multiplex PCR, lists solely in-frame clones and lacks some. The table records 250,000 to 300,000 clones, around 87% of them present only once. Regarding this clone: Its specificity is unknown.

Losses at the gene ends were 1 base for V and 2 bases for J; bases not matched to a gene: 7. Germline assignment: CDR1 MGHRA and CDR2 YSYEKL. The CDR3 extends over 16 amino acids. This sequence was found in a person between 18 and 59 years old who received the Ad26.COV2.S COVID-19 vaccine or a placebo. Sequences were derived from peripheral blood, sampled in a trial of Ad26.COV2.S vaccine versus placebo. The rearrangement joins TRBV4-1 to TRBJ2-7, with 8 bases that match TRBD1. CDR3 DNA: TGCGCCAGCAGCCAAGGGCAGGGGGCAGGAACCTACGAGCAGTACTTC. Translating it yields CASSQGQGAGTYEQYF.